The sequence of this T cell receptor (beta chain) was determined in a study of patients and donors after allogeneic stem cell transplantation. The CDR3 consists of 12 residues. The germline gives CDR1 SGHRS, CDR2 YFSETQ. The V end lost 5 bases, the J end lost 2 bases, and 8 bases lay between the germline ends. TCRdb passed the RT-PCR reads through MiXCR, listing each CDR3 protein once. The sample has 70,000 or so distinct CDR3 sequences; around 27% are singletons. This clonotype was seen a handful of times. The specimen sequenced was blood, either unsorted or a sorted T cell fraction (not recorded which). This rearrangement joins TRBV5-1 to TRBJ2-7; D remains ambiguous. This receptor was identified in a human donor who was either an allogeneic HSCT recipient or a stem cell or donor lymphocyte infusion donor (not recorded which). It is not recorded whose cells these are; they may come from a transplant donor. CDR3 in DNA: TGCGCCAGCAGGGGCAGCACCTACGAGCAGTACTTC. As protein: CASRGSTYEQYF.